This TCR beta chain originates from a study of OX40 agonist ivuxolimab in advanced cancers. Study outcomes and limitations: Fewer expanded clones were found on average in CD4+ than in CD8+ T cells. Compared with others, partial responders at 0.1-3.0 mg/kg displayed clonal expansion among the lowest.

On this clone: Its antigen remains unknown.

The assay was immunoSEQ multiplex PCR, and TCRdb's table has in-frame clones only and misses some. The sample contains roughly 80,000 clones, over 75% of which appear only once. This CDR3 has 14 amino acids. V lost 2 bases, J lost 10 bases, and 8 bases stayed unmatched. Germline V lookup: CDR1 MNHNY, CDR2 SVGAGI (reference sequence). Autoimmune disease history or systemic immunosuppression meant exclusion. Sequenced material: CD4+ or CD8+ T cells sorted from blood, taken in a trial of the OX40 agonist ivuxolimab. The chain is built from TRBV6-6 and TRBJ1-1, with 9 bases that match TRBD1. This clonotype was sampled from an adult with an advanced solid tumor such as melanoma, head and neck, liver or kidney cancer. The CDR3 reads CASSYQGDRVRAFF. The CDR3 nucleotides are TGTGCCAGCAGTTACCAGGGGGACAGGGTTCGAGCTTTCTTT.